What follows describes a single T cell receptor (beta chain). Its antigen specificity is not known. No base-level quality is on record; no much larger clone is a single base apart. The time point label for this specimen denotes: baseline before first vaccination. The vaccinee samples were drawn from two UK trials, COV001 and COV002, one of which was a single-blind randomized controlled phase 2/3 trial testing AZD1222 (ChAdOx1 nCoV-19) in healthy adults. For TCRbeta chain sequencing, PBMC samples were collected from trial participants at day 0 and at day 28 after the second dose. The CDR3 regions of human TCRbeta chains were subjected to immunosequencing. The authors' analysis ran thus. TCRs in the repertoires were matched against a reference library of SARS-CoV-2-specific TCRs that had been generated with the MIRA antigen-specificity platform. Breadth meant the fraction of unique TCRs that were SARS-CoV-2-associated, whereas depth meant the fraction of total T cells that were SARS-CoV-2-associated. Using the MIRA data, every spike-specific TCR was mapped to the spike region that the TCR reacted to and assigned to either a CD4 or a CD8 class. Log10-transformed breadth and depth values were compared by one-way ANOVA with Sidak's multiple comparisons tests. Sourced from immuneACCESS, this table was stored by TCRdb with only in-frame sequences that have V and J called. A share of the clones is absent; for the studies checked, an unresolved V gene accounts for under half, and the remainder has no known explanation. That table gives V, J and clone size, and the DNA gave D and trimming. The sample table holds over 100,000 clones, of which more than 80% were seen once. The ten top clones hold approximately 3.3% of the sample.

From a lookup of the germline V gene (reference sequence), CDR1 and CDR2 are GTSNPN and SVGIG. Spanning cysteine to phenylalanine, the CDR3 consists of 14 amino acids. Of the read, only the CDR3 DNA is kept; its 42 bases are in frame from base 1. V and J lose 3 bases and 0 bases, and a span of 9 bases separates them. This entry is derived from a study of T cell responses to AZD1222 COVID-19 vaccine (dated by TCRdb to about 2021). Concerning the study at large: Because spike-specific TCR depth and breadth did not differ between the two schedules, AZD1222 recipients who got a second dose at roughly 4 weeks were pooled with those who got a second dose at roughly 12 weeks. TCR sequencing covered more than 230 trial participants: about 210 given two doses of AZD1222 and about 26 given two doses of MenACWY control vaccine. Enrollment into the trials was organized by age into subgroups of 18-55, 56-69 and 70-plus years, and those subgroups contained roughly 150, 30 and 60 TCR-sequenced participants, respectively.

The research as a whole found: CD4 TCRs associated with the vaccine covered the entire spike protein, and the dominant responses were in regions 160-218 and 743-854. Participants were mostly white British, with more females than males. The authors suggested clonal diversity may have been underestimated. No day 14 peak-response samples were available, so repertoires were characterized only after the peak T cell response. The 56-69-year group was small, and its depth increase did not reach significance, likely because of low power. Spike-specific TCR breadth and depth rose significantly after two AZD1222 doses compared with day 0 and with MenACWY recipients. Only a handful of AZD1222 recipients were SARS-CoV-2 seropositive at baseline, limiting conclusions about previously exposed vaccinees. Epitopes outside the regions mutated in the B.1.351 and B.1.1.7 variants were reportedly recognized by nearly half of the unique spike-specific TCRs.

The sequence links TRBV30 to TRBJ2-1, with the D gene not clear enough to name. This receptor was obtained from an adult in good health. The source was peripheral blood, collected on day 0 of AZD1222 vaccination. Here is the DNA: TGTGCCTGGAGCTTGACGGGCTCCTACAATGAGCAGTTCTTC. Translated, it gives CAWSLTGSYNEQFF. Joined to the reference TRBV30 and TRBJ2-1 proteins, this CDR3 gives the full variable domain: SQTIHQWPATLVQPVGSPLSLECTVEGTSNPNLYWYRQAAGRGLQLLFYSVGIGQISSEVPQNLSASRPQDRQFILSSKKLLLSDSGFYLCAWSLTGSYNEQFFGPGTRLTVL.